Below are 28 T cell receptor beta chains sequenced from a single sample in a study of blood T cell repertoires in COVID-19. Sequenced by immunoSEQ multiplex PCR; TCRdb stores in-frame clones only, minus some. The table has under 300,000 clones, about 86% seen once; the top ten hold 6.2%. The sequenced material came from peripheral blood. The receptor source for this set is a man between 60 and 75 years old with acute or convalescent COVID-19.

The V and J genes are TRBV6-5 and TRBJ1-2; D possibly corresponds to TRBD1 (6 bases). Germline-derived CDR1 and CDR2 are MNHEY and SVGAGI. Between the trimmed V and J ends, which lost 4 bases and 6 bases, there was a span of 15 bases. CDR3 length equals 14 residues. The CDR3 nucleotides read TGTGCCAGCAGTTTAGCCGGGACATCCAATGGCTACACCTTC. Translation gives CASSLAGTSNGYTF.

CDR3 protein: CASSRGGGDYGYTF. The CDR3, as DNA: TGTGCCAGCAGCCGTGGGGGAGGAGACTATGGCTACACCTTC. The chain joins TRBV28 to TRBJ1-2, with D possibly TRBD1 on 5 matching bases. The V gene's germline CDR1 is MDHEN and CDR2 SYDVKM. Trimming shortened V by 6 bases and J by 3 bases, and 14 bases separated the two germline ends. The CDR3 contains 14 residues.

The J gene is TRBJ1-4, the V gene TRBV19; possible D gene TRBD1, 6 bases. Germline V gene data show CDR1 as LNHDA and CDR2 as SQIVND (reference sequence). The length of the CDR3 is 16 residues. V lost 6 bases and J lost 2, with 16 bases in between. In DNA, the CDR3 is TGTGCCAGTAGCAGCCAAGGACAGACGACTAATGAAAAACTGTTTTTT. Its translation: CASSSQGQTTNEKLFF.

The chain couples TRBV7-9 to TRBJ2-5; D is ambiguous. Trimming cost V 5 bases and J 7 bases, with 8 bases left between them. The CDR3 sequence is 11 residues long. CDR1 is SEHNR and CDR2 is FQNEAQ in the germline V gene (reference sequence). CDR3 amino acids: CASSDPGTQYF. Written as DNA, the CDR3 is TGTGCCAGCAGCGATCCAGGGACCCAGTACTTC.

The chain uses TRBV7-2 and TRBJ1-1; D not certain. The CDR3 length is 13 residues. Germline CDR1 is SGHTA and CDR2 is FQGNSA. The ends were cut back, 0 bases at V and 6 bases at J, with 8 bases in the middle. Here the CDR3 reads CASSLASRSEAFF. For the CDR3, the DNA is TGTGCCAGCAGCTTAGCGTCGAGGTCTGAAGCTTTCTTT.

This chain links TRBV2 with TRBJ1-2; 8 nucleotides match TRBD1. V was clipped by 1 base and J by 7 bases; unmatched bases: 5. The germline CDR1 and CDR2 sequences are SNHLY and FYNNEI. CDR3 length: 14 residues. The CDR3 loop is CASSEGGGTGGYTF. As DNA, the CDR3 is TGTGCCAGCAGTGAAGGAGGGGGGACAGGTGGCTACACCTTC.

This chain joins TRBV19 and TRBJ2-1; 7 nucleotides align to TRBD2. CDR3 length equals 15 residues. J gave up 8 bases and V 5 bases, and 12 bases lay outside the gene matches. Germline assignment: CDR1 LNHDA and CDR2 SQIVND (reference sequence). For the CDR3, the DNA is TGTGCCAGTAGTGTAACTAGCGCCATGGGGGATGAGCAGTTCTTC. Translating gives CASSVTSAMGDEQFF.

The J gene is TRBJ2-5, the V gene TRBV14; 11 nucleotides align to TRBD2. CDR1 is SGHDN, CDR2 FVKESK, per germline. The CDR3 is made up of 18 amino acids. V was clipped by 1 base and J by 5 bases; unmatched bases: 12. CDR3 sequence (DNA): TGTGCCAGCAGCCAAGTGCCCCGGACTAGCGGGTTTCGGGAGACCCAGTACTTC. Amino acid sequence: CASSQVPRTSGFRETQYF.

For the CDR3, the DNA is TGTGCCAGCAGCTTAGCTGGTCTAGCGGGAGTCACAGATACGCAGTATTTT. It yields the protein CASSLAGLAGVTDTQYF. This chain uses TRBV7-2 with TRBJ2-3, with 10 nucleotides matching TRBD2. The germline gives CDR1 SGHTA, CDR2 FQGNSA. This CDR3 comprises 17 residues. Trimming cost V 0 bases and J 2 bases; bases outside gene matches: 5.

This chain uses TRBV24-1 with TRBJ1-4, with D possibly TRBD1 on 5 matching bases. Germline V gives CDR1 KGHDR, CDR2 SFDVKD. The CDR3 is 16 residues long. Trimming took off 3 bases at V and 0 bases at J, with 10 bases between the two ends. The CDR3 here is CATSDTGDATNEKLFF. DNA of the CDR3: TGTGCCACCAGTGATACAGGAGACGCAACTAATGAAAAACTGTTTTTT.

The rearrangement joins TRBV28 to TRBJ2-7, with D tentatively TRBD2 (6 bases). Germline CDR1 and CDR2: MDHEN and SYDVKM. V lost 5 bases and J lost 2, with 16 bases in between. The CDR3 contains 15 residues. CDR3 loop: CASSNRLGGTYEQYF. The DNA for the CDR3 is TGTGCCAGCAGTAACCGACTGGGAGGTACCTACGAGCAGTACTTC.

This chain links TRBV5-6 with TRBJ2-7; D is possibly TRBD1 (5 bases). Germline CDR1 and CDR2: SGHDT and YYEEEE. Deletions cut 4 bases from V and 0 bases from J, with 11 bases between. This CDR3 has 14 residues. This CDR3 reads CASSPQGSSYEQYF. The CDR3 nucleotides are TGTGCCAGCAGCCCTCAGGGAAGCTCCTACGAGCAGTACTTC.

The V and J genes are TRBV6-5 and TRBJ1-4; the D gene is possibly TRBD1 (5 bases). The CDR3 length is 14 residues. CDR1 and CDR2 (germline): MNHEY, SVGAGI. Trimming removed 4 bases from V and 2 bases from J, with 8 bases in between. In nucleotides, the CDR3 is TGTGCCAGCAGTTCAGGGCTGACTAATGAAAAACTGTTTTTT. This translates into CASSSGLTNEKLFF.

The rearrangement joins TRBV9 to TRBJ1-2; a weak D match, TRBD1 (6 bases). The CDR3 is made up of 14 amino acids. Germline V gene data show CDR1 as SGDLS and CDR2 as YYNGEE. Trimming cost V 4 bases and J 5 bases, with 15 bases left between them. This chain's CDR3 is CASSPTGLRYGYTF. DNA of the CDR3: TGTGCCAGCAGCCCTACAGGGTTACGGTATGGCTACACCTTC. The whole variable domain, remainder taken from reference TRBV9 and TRBJ1-2, is DSGVTQTPKHLITATGQRVTLRCSPRSGDLSVYWYQQSLDQGLQFLIQYYNGEERAKGNILERFSAQQFPDLHSELNLSSLELGDSALYFCASSPTGLRYGYTFGSGTRLTVV.

CDR3 nucleotides: TGTGCCAGCAGCCAGGATCCCGGACAGGGTGGGGGCTACACCTTC. Translated: CASSQDPGQGGGYTF. The chain recombines TRBV5-5 with TRBJ1-2; 8 bases agree with TRBD1. The CDR3 is 15 residues long. V gave up 4 bases and J gave up 8 bases; unmatched junction bases: 13. Germline V lookup: CDR1 SGHKS, CDR2 YYEKEE (reference sequence).

The chain links TRBV2 to TRBJ1-1; no clear D. This CDR3 is built from 13 residues. Deletions cut 3 bases from V and 3 bases from J, with 8 bases between. Germline CDR1 is SNHLY and CDR2 is FYNNEI. CDR3 protein: CASSEGDYTEAFF. The CDR3 nucleotides read TGTGCCAGCAGTGAGGGAGATTACACTGAAGCTTTCTTT. Using reference TRBV2 and TRBJ1-1 for the parts outside the CDR3, the full variable domain is EPEVTQTPSHQVTQMGQEVILRCVPISNHLYFYWYRQILGQKVEFLVSFYNNEISEKSEIFDDQFSVERPDGSNFTLKIRSTKLEDSAMYFCASSEGDYTEAFFGQGTRLTVV.

The V gene is TRBV2, the J gene TRBJ2-7, with D perhaps TRBD2 (6 bases). The CDR3 has 19 residues. V was clipped by 4 bases and J by 2 bases, with 27 bases between them. Germline V gene lookup returns CDR1 SNHLY and CDR2 FYNNEI. The DNA for the CDR3 is TGTGCCAGCAGTGGTCCCCCAGCGGGCACCACAGAGGATCCCTACGAGCAGTACTTC. Encoded protein: CASSGPPAGTTEDPYEQYF.

V usage is TRBV28 and J usage is TRBJ1-5, with TRBD1 matching 9 bases. Germline V lookup: CDR1 MDHEN, CDR2 SYDVKM. J gave up 3 bases and V 6 bases, and 12 bases lay outside the gene matches. This CDR3 has 17 amino acids. The CDR3 region has the DNA TGTGCCAGCAGGCGAAGGGCGGACAGGGGCCCCAATCAGCCCCAGCATTTT. Amino acids: CASRRRADRGPNQPQHF.

This clone was detected once. The chain is built from TRBV13 and TRBJ2-1; a possible D gene is TRBD1 (6 bases). Germline assignment: CDR1 PRHDT and CDR2 FYEKMQ (reference sequence). V lost 5 bases, J lost 2 bases, and 22 bases lay in between. The CDR3 runs to 18 residues. The CDR3 bases are TGTGCCAGCAGCCTTATGATCTATATGCGGACAGCCTACAATGAGCAGTTCTTC. Protein: CASSLMIYMRTAYNEQFF.

The V gene is TRBV28, the J gene TRBJ1-4, with D maybe TRBD1 (5 bases). The CDR3 runs 15 residues. The V and J ends lost 6 bases and 5 bases respectively, with 16 bases between them. Germline lookup yields CDR1 MDHEN and CDR2 SYDVKM. The CDR3 nucleotides read TGTGCCAGCAGCCTCCTCGGCGGGGGAAATGAAAAACTGTTTTTT. It specifies CASSLLGGGNEKLFF.

The chain recombines TRBV11-3 with TRBJ1-1; 10 bases map to TRBD1. The CDR3 loop spans 19 amino acids. The germline CDR1 and CDR2 sequences are SGHNT and YENEEA. With 0 bases clipped from V and 7 bases from J, the junction kept 17 bases outside the gene matches. The CDR3 loop reads CASSLDDYLDRGGWGEAFF. In DNA form, the CDR3 reads TGTGCCAGCAGCTTAGATGATTATTTGGACAGGGGGGGATGGGGTGAAGCTTTCTTT.

This clone was counted once. The rearrangement uses TRBV5-1 and TRBJ1-1; 8 nucleotides agree with TRBD1. CDR3 length: 13 residues. J lost 3 bases, V lost 5 bases, and 3 bases had no gene match. The germline V gene encodes CDR1 SGHRS and CDR2 YFSETQ. CDR3 coding DNA: TGCGCCAGCAGTTCGACAGGGGACACTGAAGCTTTCTTT. Translation: CASSSTGDTEAFF.

The chain joins TRBV27 to TRBJ2-3; 7 nucleotides align to TRBD2. From germline, CDR1 is MNHEY and CDR2 SMNVEV (reference sequence). Losses at the gene ends were 6 bases for V and 3 bases for J; bases not matched to a gene: 12. The CDR3 runs to 16 residues. CDR3 sequence reads: CASSLTGGGRTDTQYF. The CDR3, as DNA: TGTGCCAGCAGCCTCACGGGAGGCGGTAGAACAGATACGCAGTATTTT.

The chain couples TRBV28 to TRBJ1-2; TRBD1 matches at 7 bases. The CDR3 length is 14 residues. V gave up 5 bases and J gave up 8 bases; unmatched junction bases: 11. The V gene's germline CDR1 is MDHEN and CDR2 SYDVKM. Here the CDR3 reads CASSRPTGAGGYTF. CDR3 coding DNA: TGTGCCAGCAGTAGGCCCACAGGGGCGGGGGGCTACACCTTC.

The V call is TRBV28, the J call TRBJ2-7; no reliable D call. V shed 2 bases and J shed 6 bases, with 11 bases lying between them. Germline-derived CDR1 and CDR2 are MDHEN and SYDVKM. The CDR3 extends over 13 amino acids. The CDR3 spells CASSLPPGPEQYF. The CDR3 coding sequence is TGTGCCAGCAGTTTACCCCCCGGTCCCGAGCAGTACTTC.

This chain joins TRBV30 and TRBJ1-2; TRBD1 aligns across 10 bases. The junction had 7 bases not matched to a gene; V was cut back by 4 bases and J by 8 bases. Looked up from germline, CDR1 is GTSNPN and CDR2 is SVGIG (reference sequence). This CDR3 region has 13 residues. Here the CDR3 reads CAWTPDRGGGYTF. The DNA of the CDR3 is TGTGCCTGGACCCCGGACAGGGGGGGAGGCTACACCTTC.

The rearrangement uses TRBV10-3 and TRBJ2-7; maybe TRBD1 (6 bases). This CDR3 is 14 amino acids long. Per the germline V gene, CDR1 is ENHRY and CDR2 is SYGVKD. The V gene lost 5 bases and the J gene lost 2 bases, with 13 bases spanning the gap. CDR3 loop: CAISRDRQTYEQYF. The CDR3 DNA follows: TGTGCCATCAGTCGAGACAGGCAAACCTACGAGCAGTACTTC.

V is TRBV29-1 and J is TRBJ2-2; TRBD2 agrees at 14 bases. CDR1 is SQVTM and CDR2 is ANQGSEA in the germline V gene. The CDR3 consists of 15 residues. V shed 6 bases, J shed 4 bases, and the junction held 4 bases outside the gene matches. The CDR3 DNA reads TGCAGCGTCACCGGGACTAGCGGGAGCACCGGGGAGCTGTTTTTT. Its translation is CSVTGTSGSTGELFF.